What follows are 10 T cell receptor beta chains derived from one specimen sequenced in a study of CD8+ T cells in alopecia areata. The treatment is: oral pan-JAK inhibitor, 5-10 mg twice daily. Following extraction, RNA underwent reverse transcription to cDNA, which served as the sequencing template. The assay was immunoSEQ multiplex PCR, and TCRdb's table has in-frame clones only and misses some. The sample includes about 210,000 clones, roughly 64% of them seen just once. Sample: CD4+ T cells sorted from blood, taken at week 4, from a patient treated with tofacitinib. The receptors were sampled from a human donor with alopecia areata.

The chain couples TRBV2 to TRBJ2-2, with TRBD1 identical over 8 bases. V dropped 6 bases and J dropped 3; count of bases not matched to a gene: 3. The CDR3 runs to 14 residues. Per germline, CDR1 SNHLY and CDR2 FYNNEI. The CDR3 bases are TGTGCCAGCAGGGGACAGGTGGACACCGGGGAGCTGTTTTTT. Translation: CASRGQVDTGELFF. The whole variable domain, filled in from reference TRBV2 and TRBJ2-2, reads EPEVTQTPSHQVTQMGQEVILRCVPISNHLYFYWYRQILGQKVEFLVSFYNNEISEKSEIFDDQFSVERPDGSNFTLKIRSTKLEDSAMYFCASRGQVDTGELFFGEGSRLTVL.

The J gene is TRBJ1-5, the V gene TRBV20-1; D gene unclear. This CDR3 is built from 10 residues. The germline CDR1 and CDR2 sequences are DFQATT and SNEGSKA (reference sequence). V was trimmed by 3 bases and J by 10 bases, leaving 7 bases between them. The CDR3 sequence: CSASSLPQHF. CDR3 nucleotides: TGCAGTGCTAGTAGCCTTCCCCAGCATTTT.

CDR3 protein: CASRRRDRNYGYTF. For the CDR3, the DNA is TGTGCCAGCAGGAGGAGGGACCGAAACTATGGCTACACCTTC. The J gene is TRBJ1-2, the V gene TRBV6-5, with D maybe TRBD1 (5 bases). The CDR3 runs 14 residues. Trimming stripped 6 bases from V and 2 bases from J, with 13 bases between. CDR1 MNHEY and CDR2 SVGAGI come from the germline V gene.

The chain joins TRBV30 to TRBJ1-3; TRBD1 might be the D (5 bases). V was cut by 3 bases and J by 1 base, with 13 bases left in between. The CDR3 sequence is 15 residues long. Germline V gives CDR1 GTSNPN, CDR2 SVGIG (reference sequence). CDR3 sequence reads: CAWSPKGASGNTIYF. The CDR3 DNA reads as TGTGCCTGGAGCCCTAAAGGGGCTTCTGGAAACACCATATATTTT.

The chain combines TRBV10-2 with TRBJ1-1; unclear D gene. The V end was cut by 5 bases, the J end by 3 bases, with 10 bases between. Germline CDR1 and CDR2: WSHSY and SAAADI. This CDR3 is built from 13 residues. CDR3 protein: CASSSREHTEAFF. The CDR3 nucleotides are TGCGCCAGCAGTAGTCGAGAGCACACTGAAGCTTTCTTT.

This chain uses TRBV6-1 with TRBJ2-5; D not resolved. Germline V gene lookup returns CDR1 MNHNS and CDR2 SASEGT. Trimming left V 5 bases short and J 5 bases short, with 9 bases between. This CDR3 is 12 amino acids long. The CDR3 region is CASSWGTETQYF. The CDR3 DNA follows: TGTGCCAGCAGTTGGGGTACGGAGACCCAGTACTTC.

The rearrangement joins TRBV2 to TRBJ2-7; weak D call: TRBD1 (5 bases). V shed 4 bases and J shed 6 bases, with 13 bases lying between them. The CDR3 spans 13 residues. The germline gives CDR1 SNHLY, CDR2 FYNNEI. DNA for the CDR3: TGTGCCAGCAGTGTGCCAGGGTTACGCGAGCAGTACTTC. It encodes CASSVPGLREQYF.

The gene calls are TRBV29-1 and TRBJ2-3; 7 nucleotides align to TRBD1. After removal of 7 bases from V and 2 bases from J, the junction contained 6 bases not matched to a gene. Looked up from germline, CDR1 is SQVTM and CDR2 is ANQGSEA. The CDR3 has 13 amino acids. CDR3 in amino acids: CSADRVFTDTQYF. The CDR3 DNA sequence: TGCAGCGCAGACAGGGTTTTCACAGATACGCAGTATTTT.

The rearrangement uses TRBV6-5 and TRBJ2-7, with D unresolved. V lost 4 bases and J lost 7, with 11 bases in between. In germline, CDR1 is MNHEY, CDR2 SVGAGI. The CDR3 loop spans 12 amino acids. CDR3 residues: CASSSQRREQYF. In nucleotides, the CDR3 is TGTGCCAGCAGTTCCCAACGGCGGGAGCAGTACTTC.

The gene calls are TRBV25-1 and TRBJ1-4; D possibly corresponds to TRBD1 (6 bases). This CDR3 has 14 amino acids. CDR1 and CDR2 from the germline V gene are MGHDK and SYGVNS. With 3 bases removed from V and 5 bases from J, the gap between germline ends came to 10 bases. For the CDR3, the DNA is TGTGCCAGCAGTGAGGGACAACCAAATGAAAAACTGTTTTTT. Encoded protein: CASSEGQPNEKLFF. Supplemented by reference TRBV25-1 and TRBJ1-4, the full variable domain reads EADIYQTPRYLVIGTGKKITLECSQTMGHDKMYWYQQDPGMELHLIHYSYGVNSTEKGDLSSESTVSRIRTEHFPLTLESARPSHTSQYLCASSEGQPNEKLFFGSGTQLSVL.